This TCR beta chain was recovered during a study of blood T cell repertoires in COVID-19. The protocol was immunoSEQ multiplex PCR, while the TCRdb copy is restricted to in-frame clones and leaves out a portion. Seen here are under 150,000 clones, about four fifths observed once, and the top ten hold 7% to 10%. This clonotype originated in a human donor with acute or convalescent COVID-19. The donor label of this sample is uncertain. Specimen: peripheral blood.

The CDR3 DNA is TGTGCCAGCAGCGGGTGGGGGCTTGCAGATACGCAGTATTTT. It codes for CASSGWGLADTQYF. The chain has TRBV9 and TRBJ2-3, with D possibly TRBD1 on 6 matching bases. With 3 bases removed from V and 4 bases from J, the gap between germline ends came to 12 bases. The CDR3 is 14 residues long. Germline V gene data show CDR1 as SGDLS and CDR2 as YYNGEE.